The 20 T cell receptor beta chains reported below all come from one sample, sequenced in a study of shared clonotypes between healthy human individuals. Repertoires were generated with immunoSEQ multiplex PCR, while TCRdb's copy carries only in-frame clones and drops some. In the table there are millions of clones, about 92% of which are singletons. Naive CD8 isolation took CD45RO-negative cells positively selected for CCR7 and excluded terminally differentiated effector memory CD45RA+ cells. The sample comprised naive CD8+ T cells from PBMCs. These receptors came from a man between 18 and 29 years old in good health. Some clones in this sample may be carry-over from other donors' samples.

This chain uses TRBV27 with TRBJ1-5, with 12 bases fitting TRBD1. With V trimmed by 11 bases and J by 4 bases, 3 bases remained unmatched. This CDR3 is 13 amino acids long. CDR1 and CDR2 (germline): MNHEY, SMNVEV (reference sequence). CDR3 DNA: TGTGCCGCGGGACAGGGGGCGAATCAGCCCCAGCATTTT. Encoded protein: CAAGQGANQPQHF.

The chain couples TRBV20-1 to TRBJ2-7, with D tentatively TRBD2 (6 bases). The germline V gene has CDR1 DFQATT and CDR2 SNEGSKA (reference sequence). V was pared by 6 bases and J by 7 bases, with 10 bases between. This CDR3 is 10 amino acids long. In DNA form, the CDR3 reads TGCAGTGCCCGACTAGGTGAGCAGTACTTC. Protein product: CSARLGEQYF.

The chain uses TRBV7-8 and TRBJ2-5; perhaps TRBD2 as D (6 bases). V shed 5 bases and J shed 7 bases, with 17 bases lying between them. This CDR3 has 14 amino acids. Germline V lookup: CDR1 SGHVS, CDR2 FQNEAQ. The CDR3 DNA sequence: TGTGCCAGCAGCACATGGGAGGCCGCCGGGACCCAGTACTTC. Encoded protein: CASSTWEAAGTQYF.

Comments on this clone: The same CDR3 is also encoded by other DNA sequences in this sample. The rearrangement links TRBV11-3 to TRBJ2-7; D unclear. This CDR3 is built from 13 residues. Trimming took off 8 bases at V and 1 base at J, with 12 bases between the two ends. In germline, CDR1 is SGHNT, CDR2 YENEEA. DNA for the CDR3: TGTGCCAGCTCGGGCAGAGATTCCTACGAGCAGTACTTC. Its protein is CASSGRDSYEQYF.

This clone was detected once. The CDR3 spells CASSLSQGYSYEQYF. The CDR3 nucleotides are TGTGCCAGCAGTTTATCTCAGGGGTACTCCTACGAGCAGTACTTC. The V and J genes are TRBV27 and TRBJ2-7; D possibly corresponds to TRBD1 (6 bases). The V end was cut by 0 bases, the J end by 0 bases, with 9 bases between. This CDR3 comprises 15 residues. The germline V gene has CDR1 MNHEY and CDR2 SMNVEV (reference sequence).

Only one count was recorded for this clone. The chain links TRBV27 to TRBJ2-7; either TRBD1 or TRBD2 may supply D (5 bases each). V dropped 5 bases and J dropped 3 bases, with 14 bases sitting between them. This CDR3 comprises 14 residues. Germline V gene data show CDR1 as MNHEY and CDR2 as SMNVEV (reference sequence). CDR3 in DNA: TGTGCCAGCAGTCCCCACCGGGACCACTACGAGCAGTACTTC. This gives the protein CASSPHRDHYEQYF.

The table lists this clone with a few counts. Distinct nucleotide sequences in the sample also encode this CDR3. The chain uses TRBV27 and TRBJ1-5; D remains unclear. Trimming removed 2 bases from V and 1 base from J, with 6 bases in between. CDR3 length: 14 amino acids. Germline CDR1 reads MNHEY; CDR2 reads SMNVEV (reference sequence). DNA of the CDR3: TGTGCCAGCAGTTTACTGGGAAGCAATCAGCCCCAGCATTTT. Translated, it gives CASSLLGSNQPQHF.

The chain links TRBV25-1 to TRBJ2-2, with TRBD1 as a possible D gene (5 bases). The germline V and J ends were trimmed by 1 base and 7 bases, with 10 bases remaining between them. Germline V gives CDR1 MGHDK, CDR2 SYGVNS. The CDR3 runs to 14 residues. The CDR3 is CASSESWGLGELFF. The CDR3 DNA reads as TGTGCCAGCAGTGAATCATGGGGCCTCGGGGAGCTGTTTTTT. Supplemented by reference TRBV25-1 and TRBJ2-2, the full variable domain reads EADIYQTPRYLVIGTGKKITLECSQTMGHDKMYWYQQDPGMELHLIHYSYGVNSTEKGDLSSESTVSRIRTEHFPLTLESARPSHTSQYLCASSESWGLGELFFGEGSRLTVL.

The chain is built from TRBV9 and TRBJ2-2; D may be TRBD1 (5 bases). The CDR3 length is 16 residues. V was clipped by 1 base and J by 2 bases, with 12 bases between them. CDR1 is SGDLS and CDR2 is YYNGEE in the germline V gene. The CDR3 loop is CASSVSRTPNTGELFF. CDR3 coding DNA: TGTGCCAGCAGCGTATCCCGGACACCAAACACCGGGGAGCTGTTTTTT. Full variable domain (missing parts from reference TRBV9 and TRBJ2-2): DSGVTQTPKHLITATGQRVTLRCSPRSGDLSVYWYQQSLDQGLQFLIQYYNGEERAKGNILERFSAQQFPDLHSELNLSSLELGDSALYFCASSVSRTPNTGELFFGEGSRLTVL.

The rearrangement links TRBV21-1 to TRBJ1-4; the D call of TRBD1 is as the table states it, not checked on the DNA. TRBV21-1 is a pseudogene locus. The CDR3 is made up of 15 amino acids. The CDR3 sequence: CASSTQTGENEKLFF. The CDR3 region has the DNA TGTGCCAGCAGCACCCAGACAGGGGAAAATGAAAAACTGTTTTTT.

This chain joins TRBV5-8 and TRBJ2-7; D may be TRBD1 or TRBD2 (5 bases each). Trimming took off 4 bases at V and 5 bases at J, with 19 bases between the two ends. The length of the CDR3 is 15 residues. In germline, CDR1 is SGHTS, CDR2 YDEGEE. The CDR3 DNA reads TGTGCCAGCAGCCCGTCGGGACGTATGAGCGACGAGCAGTACTTC. Translated: CASSPSGRMSDEQYF.

The V call is TRBV28, the J call TRBJ2-2; 7 positions agree with TRBD2. The CDR3 runs to 15 residues. Germline assignment: CDR1 MDHEN and CDR2 SYDVKM. Trimming took 7 bases from V and 6 from J; bases not matched to a gene: 11. DNA for the CDR3: TGTGCCAGCACCCTTGGGGGGGAGGGCCCCGGGGAGCTGTTTTTT. Protein: CASTLGGEGPGELFF.

J is TRBJ2-7 and V is TRBV6-5; no definite D call. This CDR3 is built from 13 residues. The V gene lost 7 bases and the J gene lost 7 bases, with 17 bases spanning the gap. Germline values: CDR1 MNHEY, CDR2 SVGAGI. CDR3 DNA: TGTGCCAGCACCTACCCTTACGGCGGAGAGCAGTACTTC. Protein: CASTYPYGGEQYF.

The chain couples TRBV9 to TRBJ2-7; D possibly corresponds to TRBD1 (5 bases). The CDR3 extends over 14 amino acids. Germline lookup yields CDR1 SGDLS and CDR2 YYNGEE. The V end was cut by 3 bases, the J end by 3 bases, with 13 bases between. The CDR3 nucleotides are TGTGCCAGCAGCGCAGGGATATCCAACTACGAGCAGTACTTC. Residues: CASSAGISNYEQYF.

This sequence joins TRBV5-1 and TRBJ2-3; the match to TRBD2 covers 7 bases. Germline trimming cut 4 bases from V and 2 bases from J; bases unmatched to any gene: 4. The germline CDR1 and CDR2 sequences are SGHRS and YFSETQ. The CDR3 is 14 amino acids. The CDR3 nucleotides are TGCGCCAGCAGCCCCGCGGGGGTCACAGATACGCAGTATTTT. This gives the protein CASSPAGVTDTQYF. Full variable domain (rest looked up from reference TRBV5-1 and TRBJ2-3): KAGVTQTPRYLIKTRGQQVTLSCSPISGHRSVSWYQQTPGQGLQFLFEYFSETQRNKGNFPGRFSGRQFSNSRSEMNVSTLELGDSALYLCASSPAGVTDTQYFGPGTRLTVL.

V is TRBV28 and J is TRBJ2-7; maybe TRBD1 (5 bases). Trimming removed 5 bases at V and 2 bases at J, with 16 bases between. Germline CDR1 is MDHEN and CDR2 is SYDVKM. This CDR3 region has 15 residues. CDR3 bases: TGTGCCAGCAGTGTATCACCGACAGCGACCTACGAGCAGTACTTC. Its protein is CASSVSPTATYEQYF.

Comment on this clone: The sample carries other DNA sequences with the same CDR3. The V and J genes are TRBV27 and TRBJ2-3; the D is unclear. The V end lost 3 bases, the J end lost 0 bases, and 13 bases lay between the germline ends. This CDR3 region has 16 residues. Germline V gives CDR1 MNHEY, CDR2 SMNVEV (reference sequence). This CDR3 is CASSLLRTGSTDTQYF. The CDR3 DNA is TGTGCCAGCAGTTTGTTAAGAACTGGCAGCACAGATACGCAGTATTTT.

This chain uses TRBV29-1 with TRBJ1-2; no clear D gene. This CDR3 has 11 amino acids. V lost 4 bases, J lost 6 bases, and 9 bases lay in between. Germline CDR1 SQVTM, CDR2 ANQGSEA. The CDR3 loop reads CSVVDDHGYTF. The CDR3 DNA sequence: TGCAGCGTTGTGGATGACCATGGCTACACCTTC.

Comment on this clone: At one of its ends the junction is not consistent with the germline gene, which may arise from a read error. The chain combines TRBV7-9 with TRBJ2-3; possibly TRBD1 for D (6 bases). This CDR3 has 16 amino acids. Germline V gene sequence: CDR1 SEHNR, CDR2 FQNEAQ (reference sequence). CDR3 region: CASSSQDSLTTDTQCF. The CDR3 DNA reads as TGTGCCAGCAGCTCCCAGGACAGCCTGACCACAGATACGCAGTGTTTT. Based on the CDR3 plus reference TRBV7-9 and TRBJ2-3, the full variable domain is DTGVSQNPRHKITKRGQNVTFRCDPISEHNRLYWYRQTLGQGPEFLTYFQNEAQLEKSRLLSDRFSAERPKGSFSTLEIQRTEQGDSAMYLCASSSQDSLTTDTQCFGPGTRLTVL.

V usage is TRBV9 and J usage is TRBJ2-1, with TRBD1 matching over 8 bases. The CDR3 is made up of 15 amino acids. Germline values: CDR1 SGDLS, CDR2 YYNGEE. V was pared by 5 bases and J by 8 bases, with 12 bases of the junction left unmatched. CDR3 sequence reads: CASSITDLQGDEQFF. In DNA form, the CDR3 reads TGTGCCAGCAGTATAACTGATCTACAGGGGGATGAGCAGTTCTTC.